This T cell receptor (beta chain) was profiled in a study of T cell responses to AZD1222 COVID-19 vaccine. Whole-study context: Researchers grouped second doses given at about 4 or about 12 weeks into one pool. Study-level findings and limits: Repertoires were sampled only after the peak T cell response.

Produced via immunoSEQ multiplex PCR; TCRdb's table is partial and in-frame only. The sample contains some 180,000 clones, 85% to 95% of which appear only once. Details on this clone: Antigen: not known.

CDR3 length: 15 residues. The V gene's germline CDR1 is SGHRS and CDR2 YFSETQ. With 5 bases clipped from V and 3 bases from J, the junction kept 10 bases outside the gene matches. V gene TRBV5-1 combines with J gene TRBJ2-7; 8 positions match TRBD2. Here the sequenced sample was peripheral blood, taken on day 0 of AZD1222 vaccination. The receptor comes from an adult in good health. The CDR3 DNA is TGCGCCAGCAGGTTAAGAGCGGGGGCAATCTACGAGCAGTACTTC. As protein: CASRLRAGAIYEQYF.